The entry below gives a single T cell receptor (beta chain) sequence along with its context. Source study methods: Reference gene primer amplification gave estimated nucleated cell counts. Method: immunoSEQ multiplex PCR; TCRdb's copy keeps in-frame clones and lacks some. The DNA was the basis for D and trimming; V, J and clone size are from that table. The profile shows fewer than 70,000 clones, around 87% of them singletons. The data were taken from a study of blood T cell repertoires in COVID-19. Study-level background: From the United States, Italy and Spain came samples of acute and convalescent COVID-19. In each case, the material was cDNA or gDNA derived from T cells, B-cell-depleted T cells, or PBMCs.

Enrollment of patients from Seattle took place during active infection, with longitudinal follow-up. Trimming left V 0 bases short and J 4 bases short, with 5 bases between. The CDR3 extends over 13 amino acids. Germline assignment: CDR1 SGHRS and CDR2 YFSETQ. The sequence was collected from a man aged 40-49 years with COVID-19, enrolled during active disease. Material: peripheral blood. The V and J genes are TRBV5-1 and TRBJ1-3; the D is unclear. CDR3 in DNA: TGCGCCAGCAGCTTGGCACGGGGAAACACCATATATTTT. Its protein product is CASSLARGNTIYF.